Sequencing of this TCR beta chain was carried out in a study of T cells in Graves' hyperthyroidism and ophthalmopathy (dated by TCRdb to between 2019 and 2020). For the study in its entirety: Peripheral blood samples were taken at the time of initial diagnosis, prior to any treatment. According to the paper, TCR Vbeta CDR3 sequencing was carried out on about 140 peripheral blood samples, which came from over 40 ophthalmopathy, some 73 hyperthyroidism and some 17 progressor patients. After sampling, hyperthyroidism patients received methimazole starting at 30 mg daily, and ophthalmopathy patients received high-dose intravenous methylprednisolone. In about 6 Graves' hyperthyroidism patients, the study also compared T-cell repertoires from thyroid tissue with T-cell repertoires from blood. The roughly 90 discovery patients were divided at random into training and test sets in a 7:3 ratio. Prospective prediction of ophthalmopathy was tested in an independent validation cohort consisting of about 19 hyperthyroidism patients and around 17 patients who later progressed to ophthalmopathy. To identify TCR V-J signatures that set the groups apart, the researchers used a discovery cohort of 100 patients, made up of 40 to 45 with Graves' ophthalmopathy and some 60 with stable Graves' hyperthyroidism.

In the ophthalmopathy patients, disease was moderately to severely active, with a Clinical Activity Score of 3 or more, a NOSPECS grade of 4 or more, and a duration of less than 3 months. Patients with uncontrolled infections, other autoimmune diseases, pregnancy or lactation were excluded. Diagnoses were based on clinical symptoms, serum thyroxine and TRAb, thyroid ultrasound and orbital computed tomography. PBMCs were separated from under 12 ml of fresh peripheral blood using Ficoll-Paque density gradient centrifugation. Total RNA was extracted using Trizol reagent, and RNA quality was assessed on an Agilent 2100 Bioanalyzer. Amplification of TCR beta CDR3 regions was carried out from RNA transcripts. A first-round RT-PCR of the TCR CDR3 used the HTBI primer set with the Qiagen OneStep RT-PCR kit. Libraries were constructed in a second round of multiplex PCR, after which size selection and purification were performed. The libraries were sequenced on an Illumina HiSeq2000 using paired-end 100 bp reads. In the authors' own workflow: Raw data were processed with SOAPnuke, discarding reads with adapters, uncalled bases, mean Phred below 15, or no exact constant-primer or identifier match. COPE v1.2.5 was used to merge the high-quality paired reads, and each unique nucleotide sequence was defined as a clonotype. Clonotypes were aligned to IMGT TRBV, TRBD and TRBJ reference segments using MiTCR v1.1. The analysis was restricted to V-J combinations with a frequency above 0.0001, which together covered approximately 99% of the repertoires. The TCS score was defined as the ratio of F50 (clonal expansion) to E x V (chaos), calculated using BLOSUM62-based TCRdist between CDR3 peptides within each V-J. Welch's t-statistics and random forest reduced roughly 530 V-J features to roughly 13, which were used in a naive Bayes classifier (R e1071). The public reads were reprocessed in TCRdb via fastp at Q25 and MiXCR, keeping in-frame beta chains. When rows share a CDR3 protein, they turn into one entry using the most common DNA and genes. TCRdb's processing, not the study's, gives the V and J calls here. The sample profile shows 220,000 or so distinct CDR3 sequences; about a sixth of them were found once. The ten largest clones add up to around 28% of the sample.

In this sample, this clonotype turned up many times. Its specific antigen is unknown. No much larger clonotype is one base removed from it; base qualities were not supplied. Beyond this particular receptor, the publication reports: During validation, the model predicted progression to ophthalmopathy a median of approximately 6 months ahead of onset, with almost 71% sensitivity and 72% to 85% specificity. In cross-validation, a model built on a 13 V-J signature told ophthalmopathy apart from stable hyperthyroidism with 85% to 90% sensitivity and roughly 81% specificity, and in testing the same model reached 80%/75%. No statistical method was used to set the sample size in advance, and investigators knew the group allocation. Blood samples also contained most of the expanded thyroid clonotypes (frequency above 0.001), which suggests that blood repertoires may reflect thyroid immune responses.

The sequenced sample consisted of blood. The TCR originated in a young woman with Graves' ophthalmopathy.

The nucleotide sequence reads TGTGCCAGCAGTTACCGAGCGGGAGGGTCCTACGAGCAGTACTTC. It translates as CASSYRAGGSYEQYF. The chain is made from TRBV6-6 and TRBJ2-7, and TRBD2 aligns with 10 junction nucleotides. After removal of 2 bases from V and 1 base from J, the junction retains 2 bases not matched to a gene. The CDR3 runs 15 amino acids, cysteine and phenylalanine included. Only the CDR3 DNA is retained, 45 bases long and in frame from the first base. Looking up the germline V gene (reference sequence) yields CDR1 MNHNY and CDR2 SVGAGI.